These 31 T cell receptor beta chains share one sample of origin, sequenced in a study of cytomegalovirus exposure and HLA in healthy donors. The PCR had 60 Vbeta and 13 Jbeta primers. The table came from immunoSEQ multiplex PCR; TCRdb's copy has only in-frame clones and leaves some out. This sample's table reports fewer than 200,000 clones. Material: PBMCs. The receptor set was obtained from a woman in her fifties or sixties in good health and CMV-seronegative.

The chain employs TRBV27 and TRBJ1-5, with TRBD1 matching over 10 bases. Trimming cost V 0 bases and J 4 bases; bases outside gene matches: 6. The V gene's germline CDR1 is MNHEY and CDR2 SMNVEV (reference sequence). This CDR3 is 17 amino acids long. The CDR3 DNA reads TGTGCCAGCAGTTTATCGGGGACAGGGGATTGGAATCAGCCCCAGCATTTT. It translates to CASSLSGTGDWNQPQHF.

The rearrangement joins TRBV27 to TRBJ1-2; perhaps TRBD1 as D (5 bases). The ends were cut back, 7 bases at V and 8 bases at J, with 17 bases in the middle. Germline V CDR1 and CDR2: MNHEY, SMNVEV (reference sequence). CDR3 length: 13 residues. CDR3 nucleotides: TGTGCCAGCATGGGGTGGGGCCCCGGGGGCTACACCTTC. Protein sequence: CASMGWGPGGYTF.

CDR3 loop: CASSFSRVGANVLTF. DNA of the CDR3: TGTGCCAGCAGCTTTAGCCGGGTTGGGGCCAACGTCCTGACTTTC. The chain has TRBV7-3 and TRBJ2-6; D remains unclear. Looked up from germline, CDR1 is SGHTA and CDR2 is FQGTGA. V was clipped by 3 bases and J by 3 bases, with 9 bases between them. This CDR3 has 15 residues.

This chain uses TRBV2 with TRBJ2-2; 8 bases agree with TRBD1. Germline CDR1 and CDR2: SNHLY and FYNNEI. The CDR3 sequence is 14 residues long. Trimming removed 5 bases from V and 6 bases from J; junction bases left unmatched: 5. CDR3 sequence (DNA): TGTGCCAGCAGTCGGGACAGGTTTGCCGGGGAGCTGTTTTTT. This codes for CASSRDRFAGELFF. Using reference TRBV2 and TRBJ2-2 for the parts outside the CDR3, the full variable domain is EPEVTQTPSHQVTQMGQEVILRCVPISNHLYFYWYRQILGQKVEFLVSFYNNEISEKSEIFDDQFSVERPDGSNFTLKIRSTKLEDSAMYFCASSRDRFAGELFFGEGSRLTVL.

This chain joins TRBV18 and TRBJ1-1; the D gene is possibly TRBD1 (5 bases). Germline loops: CDR1 KGHSH, CDR2 LQKENI. Trimming shortened V by 2 bases and J by 5 bases, and 9 bases separated the two germline ends. This CDR3 contains 13 residues. CDR3 amino acids: CASSPSEGTEAFF. For the CDR3, the DNA is TGTGCCAGCTCACCATCGGAGGGGACTGAAGCTTTCTTT.

The genes are TRBV7-3 and TRBJ2-1, with 12 bases identical to TRBD2. The CDR3 extends over 14 amino acids. Germline values: CDR1 SGHTA, CDR2 FQGTGA. Unmatched junction bases numbered 11, after V lost 4 bases and J lost 16 bases. This chain's CDR3 is CASSSAPRTSGIFF. CDR3 DNA sequence: TGTGCCAGCAGCTCAGCCCCTAGGACTAGCGGGATATTCTTC. Together with reference TRBV7-3 and TRBJ2-1, the CDR3 gives the full variable domain: GAGVSQTPSNKVTEKGKYVELRCDPISGHTALYWYRQSLGQGPEFLIYFQGTGAADDSGLPNDRFFAVRPEGSVSTLKIQRTERGDSAVYLCASSSAPRTSGIFFGPGTRLTVL.

V gene TRBV10-1 combines with J gene TRBJ2-2; D perhaps matches TRBD2 (5 bases). Looked up from germline, CDR1 is WNHNN and CDR2 is SYGVQD (reference sequence). V shed 8 bases and J shed 0 bases, with 10 bases lying between them. The CDR3 is 14 residues long. The CDR3 nucleotides read TGCGCCAGCCAGCGGAGCGCGAACACCGGGGAGCTGTTTTTT. Translating gives CASQRSANTGELFF.

The chain joins TRBV5-1 to TRBJ2-1; 11 bases are shared with TRBD2. The germline V gene encodes CDR1 SGHRS and CDR2 YFSETQ. Germline trimming cut 4 bases from V and 8 bases from J; bases unmatched to any gene: 5. The CDR3 totals 14 residues. The CDR3 loop reads CASSPELAGDEQFF. The CDR3 DNA follows: TGCGCCAGCAGCCCTGAACTAGCGGGAGATGAGCAGTTCTTC.

The genes are TRBV4-1 and TRBJ1-4; 8 positions agree with TRBD1. The CDR3 runs 15 residues. V dropped 2 bases and J dropped 7; count of bases not matched to a gene: 6. In germline, CDR1 is MGHRA, CDR2 YSYEKL. The CDR3 region is CASSQQGAGSEKLFF. CDR3 DNA: TGCGCCAGCAGCCAACAGGGGGCTGGGAGTGAAAAACTGTTTTTT.

J is TRBJ1-5 and V is TRBV27; no clear D. The V gene's germline CDR1 is MNHEY and CDR2 SMNVEV (reference sequence). CDR3 length equals 12 residues. The ends were cut back, 4 bases at V and 6 bases at J, with 7 bases in the middle. The CDR3 DNA reads TGTGCCAGCAGTTATAGAGGTCAGCCCCAGCATTTT. Translated, it gives CASSYRGQPQHF.

The chain carries TRBV25-1 and TRBJ2-5; D is perhaps TRBD1 (6 bases). Germline lookup yields CDR1 MGHDK and CDR2 SYGVNS. V was trimmed by 4 bases and J by 4 bases, leaving 16 bases between them. The CDR3 totals 15 residues. CDR3 region: CASSVLSGAGETQYF. The CDR3 coding sequence is TGTGCCAGCAGTGTATTATCAGGGGCGGGAGAGACCCAGTACTTC.

V and J are TRBV12-5 and TRBJ1-4; D uncertain. Looked up from germline, CDR1 is LGHNT and CDR2 is FRNRAP. V lost 0 bases and J 8 bases, leaving 19 bases between the germline ends. The CDR3 loop spans 17 amino acids. The CDR3 DNA reads TGTGCTAGTGGTTTGGTCCTAGGAGGGAGGGTGAGGGAAAAACTGTTTTTT. Protein product: CASGLVLGGRVREKLFF.

CDR3 in DNA: TGTGCCAGCAGTGGGGGACAGTCTCGGGAAAAACTGTTTTTT. This gives the protein CASSGGQSREKLFF. The chain employs TRBV2 and TRBJ1-4; TRBD1 agrees at 7 bases. The CDR3 is made up of 14 amino acids. CDR1 is SNHLY, CDR2 FYNNEI, per germline. With V trimmed by 4 bases and J by 8 bases, 7 bases remained unmatched.

J is TRBJ2-1 and V is TRBV6-5; 9 nucleotides agree with TRBD2. Germline V gene lookup returns CDR1 MNHEY and CDR2 SVGAGI. Trimming cost V 2 bases and J 6 bases; bases outside gene matches: 8. The CDR3 covers 16 residues. In nucleotides, the CDR3 is TGTGCCAGCAGTTACGCGCGGGGGGGCAAATCCAATGAGCAGTTCTTC. Protein: CASSYARGGKSNEQFF.

The chain couples TRBV18 to TRBJ2-2; a possible D gene is TRBD2 (5 bases). The V gene lost 0 bases and the J gene lost 4 bases, with 12 bases spanning the gap. CDR1 is KGHSH, CDR2 LQKENI, per germline. This CDR3 is built from 16 residues. The DNA of the CDR3 is TGTGCCAGCTCACCACCGGCCCGAGGGAGCACCGGGGAGCTGTTTTTT. It encodes CASSPPARGSTGELFF.

V usage is TRBV7-6 and J usage is TRBJ1-1, with unresolved D. V was cut by 4 bases and J by 2 bases, with 8 bases left in between. CDR1 is SGHVS, CDR2 FNYEAQ, per germline. This CDR3 is 13 amino acids long. The CDR3 DNA reads TGTGCCAGCAGCTCCTATGCTAACACTGAAGCTTTCTTT. Amino acids: CASSSYANTEAFF.

V is TRBV5-1 and J is TRBJ2-5; 7 bases map to TRBD1. The J call is doubtful: the DNA matches TRBJ2-7 better. This CDR3 has 17 residues. Germline loops: CDR1 SGHRS, CDR2 YFSETQ. The CDR3 here is CASSSRLGQNLLYEQYF. The CDR3 DNA reads TGCGCCAGCAGCTCGCGCCTGGGACAGAACCTTCTCTACGAGCAGTACTTC.

The V gene is TRBV5-1, the J gene TRBJ2-2; no clear D gene. CDR1 and CDR2 (germline): SGHRS, YFSETQ. V lost 5 bases to trimming and J lost 0 bases, with 11 bases between them. The CDR3 contains 15 residues. This chain's CDR3 is CASSAAAANTGELFF. In DNA, the CDR3 is TGCGCCAGCAGTGCGGCAGCCGCGAACACCGGGGAGCTGTTTTTT. The variable domain in full, completed from reference TRBV5-1 and TRBJ2-2, reads KAGVTQTPRYLIKTRGQQVTLSCSPISGHRSVSWYQQTPGQGLQFLFEYFSETQRNKGNFPGRFSGRQFSNSRSEMNVSTLELGDSALYLCASSAAAANTGELFFGEGSRLTVL.

With regard to this clone: One end of the junction is discordant with germline, which a read error may explain. The V gene is TRBV5-1, the J gene TRBJ2-1, with 9 bases aligning to TRBD1. This CDR3 is built from 16 residues. CDR1 and CDR2 (germline): SGHRS, YFSETQ. CDR3 protein: CASGLGGTGSYNEQFF. The CDR3 coding sequence is TGCGCCAGCGGCTTGGGGGGGACAGGGAGCTACAATGAGCAGTTCTTC.

For the CDR3, the DNA is TGTGCCAGCAGCTTAGCCCTTAATGAAAAACTGTTTTTT. It yields the protein CASSLALNEKLFF. The chain joins TRBV7-6 to TRBJ1-4; the D is unclear. This CDR3 comprises 13 residues. Germline V CDR1 and CDR2: SGHVS, FNYEAQ. Between the trimmed V and J ends, which lost 0 bases and 4 bases, there was a span of 3 bases.

The rearrangement links TRBV19 to TRBJ1-3; D is possibly TRBD1 (5 bases). The germline CDR1 and CDR2 sequences are LNHDA and SQIVND (reference sequence). Trimming took off 3 bases at V and 0 bases at J, with 12 bases between the two ends. The CDR3 covers 16 residues. CDR3 sequence reads: CASSMGRQLSGNTIYF. The CDR3 DNA is TGTGCCAGTAGTATGGGGCGGCAGCTCTCTGGAAACACCATATATTTT.

This chain joins TRBV7-2 and TRBJ1-5; 7 nucleotides line up with TRBD1. Unmatched junction bases numbered 6, after V lost 3 bases and J lost 4 bases. This CDR3 comprises 15 residues. Germline-derived CDR1 and CDR2 are SGHTA and FQGNSA. The DNA of the CDR3 is TGTGCCAGCAGCTTCCGGCAGGGGGGTAATCAGCCCCAGCATTTT. Amino acids: CASSFRQGGNQPQHF.

The gene calls are TRBV18 and TRBJ2-2; maybe TRBD1 (6 bases). Germline V gene data show CDR1 as KGHSH and CDR2 as LQKENI. The CDR3 has 17 residues. V lost 0 bases and J lost 1, with 12 bases in between. The CDR3: CASSPPRGKENTGELFF. Written as DNA, the CDR3 is TGTGCCAGCTCACCACCGAGGGGGAAAGAGAACACCGGGGAGCTGTTTTTT.

V and J are TRBV5-4 and TRBJ2-7; possibly TRBD2 for D (5 bases). The CDR3 totals 14 residues. The V end lost 0 bases, the J end lost 2 bases, and 9 bases lay between the germline ends. The germline gives CDR1 SGHNT, CDR2 YYREEE (reference sequence). The chain's CDR3 is CASSLGGFPYEQYF. DNA of the CDR3: TGTGCCAGCAGCTTGGGAGGGTTCCCCTACGAGCAGTACTTC.

The chain recombines TRBV7-9 with TRBJ1-4; 7 bases fit TRBD1. CDR1 is SEHNR and CDR2 is FQNEAQ in the germline V gene (reference sequence). The CDR3 has 13 amino acids. Trimming at V came to 5 bases and at J to 8 bases, leaving 5 bases not matched to a gene. CDR3 sequence reads: CASSPQGGEKLFF. Written as DNA, the CDR3 is TGTGCCAGCAGCCCGCAGGGGGGCGAAAAACTGTTTTTT.

This chain links TRBV5-5 with TRBJ2-2; 8 bases are shared with TRBD1. With 4 bases clipped from V and 0 bases from J, the junction kept 2 bases outside the gene matches. Germline assignment: CDR1 SGHKS and CDR2 YYEKEE (reference sequence). The CDR3 is 15 amino acids. The chain's CDR3 is CASSPQGANTGELFF. The CDR3 DNA follows: TGTGCCAGCAGCCCACAGGGGGCGAACACCGGGGAGCTGTTTTTT.

The chain joins TRBV12-5 to TRBJ2-1, with 10 positions matching TRBD2. The germline CDR1 and CDR2 sequences are LGHNT and FRNRAP. The CDR3 is 15 amino acids. Trimming cost V 6 bases and J 4 bases; bases outside gene matches: 6. The CDR3 is CASGRRTSGYNEQFF. For the CDR3, the DNA is TGTGCTAGTGGAAGAAGGACTAGCGGATACAATGAGCAGTTCTTC.

The chain combines TRBV7-6 with TRBJ1-5; 7 nucleotides line up with TRBD1. The CDR3 loop spans 14 amino acids. Trimming cost V 5 bases and J 7 bases; bases outside gene matches: 8. Germline V CDR1 and CDR2: SGHVS, FNYEAQ. The CDR3 DNA follows: TGTGCCAGCAGCCCGACAGGGTCGGGACAGCCCCAGCATTTT. Protein product: CASSPTGSGQPQHF.

The chain is built from TRBV10-3 and TRBJ1-3; 9 bases agree with TRBD1. V dropped 9 bases and J dropped 3; count of bases not matched to a gene: 12. The CDR3 runs to 16 residues. Germline V gene data show CDR1 as ENHRY and CDR2 as SYGVKD. The CDR3 nucleotides read TGTGCCATAACCCCGGGACAGGGACCGAGTGGAAACACCATATATTTT. Its protein is CAITPGQGPSGNTIYF.

The rearrangement joins TRBV2 to TRBJ1-1; D ambiguous. CDR3 length equals 12 residues. Between the trimmed V and J ends, which lost 6 bases and 4 bases, there was a span of 9 bases. The germline CDR1 and CDR2 sequences are SNHLY and FYNNEI. DNA of the CDR3: TGTGCCAGCAGCCTTCGAGGCACTGAAGCTTTCTTT. Protein sequence: CASSLRGTEAFF.

The rearrangement uses TRBV27 and TRBJ1-4, with D tentatively TRBD1 (6 bases). Looked up from germline, CDR1 is MNHEY and CDR2 is SMNVEV (reference sequence). The CDR3 consists of 14 residues. V lost 8 bases, J lost 0 bases, and 10 bases lay in between. The CDR3 sequence is CASGRQATNEKLFF. DNA of the CDR3: TGTGCCAGCGGTCGACAGGCAACTAATGAAAAACTGTTTTTT.